This TCR beta chain was obtained from a study of radiation and T cells in renal cell carcinoma. Study context: Nephrectomy followed 15 Gy stereotactic body radiation by 4 weeks.

Points on this clone: The antigen is not known.

The CDR3 contains 14 residues. V dropped 4 bases and J dropped 0 bases, with 9 bases sitting between them. Germline assignment: CDR1 SGHTA and CDR2 FQGNSA. Data came from immunoSEQ multiplex PCR; TCRdb stores just in-frame clones and leaves some out. The table has approximately 150,000 clones, approximately 82% seen once. Time point denoted: baseline pretreatment blood. Treatment meaning: 15 Gy SBRT to primary tumor, nephrectomy 4 weeks later. Blood was sampled at baseline, 2 weeks and 4 weeks after SBRT. Study findings and constraints: Top tumor clonotypes rose in blood 2 weeks post-radiation, then contracted. Pretreatment tumor biopsies were lacking, so baseline clonotypes are unknown.

The TCR was taken from a woman aged 50 to 60 with renal cell carcinoma. This chain joins TRBV7-2 and TRBJ1-1; possible D gene TRBD1, 5 bases. The sample in question was blood, obtained from a patient whose treatment included radiotherapy and nephrectomy. The chain's CDR3 is CASSSGIMNTEAFF. The CDR3 DNA follows: TGTGCCAGCAGCTCAGGGATTATGAACACTGAAGCTTTCTTT. Supplemented by reference TRBV7-2 and TRBJ1-1, the full variable domain reads GAGVSQSPSNKVTEKGKDVELRCDPISGHTALYWYRQSLGQGLEFLIYFQGNSAPDKSGLPSDRFSAERTGGSVSTLTIQRTQQEDSAVYLCASSSGIMNTEAFFGQGTRLTVV.